What follows are 10 T cell receptor beta chains derived from one specimen sequenced in a study of human T cells and chemical hapten exposure. TCRdb reprocessed the RACE reads via MiXCR and lists one record per CDR3 protein. The sample consists of approximately 400,000 distinct CDR3 sequences, approximately 5% of them appearing once. Time point indicated: patch test 1, 2 weeks after DPC sensitization. Treatment in this sample: therapeutic diphenylcyclopropenone sensitization with weekly scalp DPC. This specimen was whole blood, taken in connection with sensitization to the hapten diphenylcyclopropenone (DPC). All receptors derive from a woman between 50 and 59 years old with alopecia areata. Some clones in this sample may be carry-over from other donors' samples.

For this clonotype: This may arise from a read error, as a much more abundant clone is one base away. The chain uses TRBV7-2 and TRBJ2-6, with D tentatively TRBD2 (6 bases). Trimming removed 2 bases at V and 17 bases at J, with 19 bases between. Germline V gene sequence: CDR1 SGHTA, CDR2 FQGNSA. The CDR3 has 14 amino acids. The CDR3 protein is CASSLRLDPLVMTF. The CDR3 DNA follows: TGTGCCAGCAGCTTAAGACTAGACCCGCTGGTCATGACTTTC.

This clonotype occurred a few times. The chain is built from TRBV2 and TRBJ2-5; 10 nucleotides align to TRBD2. The V and J ends lost 6 bases and 7 bases, in that order; junction bases with no gene match: 8. Germline CDR1 is SNHLY and CDR2 is FYNNEI. There are 14 residues in the CDR3. Written as DNA, the CDR3 is TGTGCCAGCAGGATCGGTGCTAGCGGGAGGACCCAGTACTTC. Protein: CASRIGASGRTQYF.

This clonotype was recorded at least ten times. This rearrangement joins TRBV7-2 to TRBJ2-5; D might be TRBD2 (6 bases). The V end was cut by 3 bases, the J end by 4 bases, with 9 bases between. The CDR3 spans 13 residues. CDR1 is SGHTA, CDR2 FQGNSA, per germline. In DNA form, the CDR3 reads TGTGCCAGCAGCTTTAACGGGGGAGAGACCCAGTACTTC. It encodes CASSFNGGETQYF.

The chain joins TRBV20-1 to TRBJ2-3; D is unclear. The CDR3 runs to 14 residues. Germline lookup yields CDR1 DFQATT and CDR2 SNEGSKA (reference sequence). V lost 1 base and J 0 bases, leaving 8 bases between the germline ends. CDR3: CSARGPVSTDTQYF. The CDR3 DNA is TGCAGTGCTAGAGGGCCTGTAAGCACAGATACGCAGTATTTT.

This clonotype was counted at least ten times. The chain combines TRBV7-9 with TRBJ2-5; D not resolved. The germline V and J ends were trimmed by 1 base and 0 bases, with 6 bases remaining between them. Germline V gene lookup returns CDR1 SEHNR and CDR2 FQNEAQ (reference sequence). The CDR3 has 14 residues. For the CDR3, the DNA is TGTGCCAGCAGCTTAGGAGAGTACCAAGAGACCCAGTACTTC. This gives the protein CASSLGEYQETQYF. Full variable domain (remainder filled in from reference TRBV7-9 and TRBJ2-5): DTGVSQNPRHKITKRGQNVTFRCDPISEHNRLYWYRQTLGQGPEFLTYFQNEAQLEKSRLLSDRFSAERPKGSFSTLEIQRTEQGDSAMYLCASSLGEYQETQYFGPGTRLLVL.

The rearrangement joins TRBV20-1 to TRBJ2-3; 9 bases match TRBD2. CDR3 size: 15 residues. V shed 5 bases, J shed 8 bases, and the junction held 14 bases outside the gene matches. Germline-derived CDR1 and CDR2 are DFQATT and SNEGSKA (reference sequence). CDR3 sequence: CSAFRTSVGGGTQYF. CDR3 nucleotides: TGCAGTGCTTTTAGGACTAGCGTTGGTGGAGGTACGCAGTATTTT.

The chain couples TRBV15 to TRBJ1-5; D ambiguous. V dropped 5 bases and J dropped 4 bases, with 9 bases sitting between them. CDR1 and CDR2 from the germline V gene are LNHNV and YYDKDF (reference sequence). The CDR3 consists of 13 residues. CDR3 in amino acids: CATSGGLNQPQHF. As DNA, the CDR3 is TGTGCCACCAGCGGAGGGCTTAATCAGCCCCAGCATTTT.

This clonotype has only a few counts. The chain links TRBV11-3 to TRBJ1-4; no clear D gene. The CDR3 loop spans 18 amino acids. The germline CDR1 and CDR2 sequences are SGHNT and YENEEA. V was shortened by 1 base and J by 0 bases, with 15 bases between the two germline ends. This chain's CDR3 is CASSLVPVRVATNEKLFF. The CDR3 DNA sequence: TGTGCCAGCAGCTTAGTACCTGTCCGCGTTGCAACTAATGAAAAACTGTTTTTT.

Remarks on this clonotype: One base away lies a much larger clone, so this may be a sequencing read error. This rearrangement joins TRBV10-1 to TRBJ2-5, with D hard to call. Between the trimmed V and J ends, which lost 0 bases and 2 bases, there was a span of 7 bases. This CDR3 is built from 14 residues. Germline V gives CDR1 WNHNN, CDR2 SYGVQD (reference sequence). CDR3 sequence: CASSESGLQETQYF. CDR3 nucleotide sequence: TGCGCCAGCAGTGAGTCCGGCTTGCAAGAGACCCAGTACTTC.

The rearrangement links TRBV6-1 to TRBJ2-5; no definite D call. This CDR3 comprises 16 residues. Germline-derived CDR1 and CDR2 are MNHNS and SASEGT. V gave up 2 bases and J gave up 1 base, with 14 bases separating them. The CDR3 sequence: CASSENKVRFQETQYF. As DNA, the CDR3 is TGTGCCAGCAGTGAAAATAAGGTCAGATTCCAAGAGACCCAGTACTTC.